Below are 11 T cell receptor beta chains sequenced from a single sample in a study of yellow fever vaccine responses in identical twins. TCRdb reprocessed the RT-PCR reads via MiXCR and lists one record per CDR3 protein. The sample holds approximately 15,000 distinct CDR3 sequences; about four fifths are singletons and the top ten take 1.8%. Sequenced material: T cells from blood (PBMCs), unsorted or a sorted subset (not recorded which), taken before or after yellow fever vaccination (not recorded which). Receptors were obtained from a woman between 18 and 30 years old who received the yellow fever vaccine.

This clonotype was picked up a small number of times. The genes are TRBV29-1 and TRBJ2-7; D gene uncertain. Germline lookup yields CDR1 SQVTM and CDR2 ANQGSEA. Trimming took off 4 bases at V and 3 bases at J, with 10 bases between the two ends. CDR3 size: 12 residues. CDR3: CSVGLGNYEQYF. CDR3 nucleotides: TGCAGCGTTGGTTTAGGGAACTACGAGCAGTACTTC.

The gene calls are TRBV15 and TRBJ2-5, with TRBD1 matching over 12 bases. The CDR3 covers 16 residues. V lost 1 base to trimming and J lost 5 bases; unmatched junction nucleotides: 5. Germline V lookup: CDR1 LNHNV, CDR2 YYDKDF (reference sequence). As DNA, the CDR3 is TGTGCCACCAGCAGAGGGGGACAGGGGGCGTCGGAGACCCAGTACTTC. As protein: CATSRGGQGASETQYF. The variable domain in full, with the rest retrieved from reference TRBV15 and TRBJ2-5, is DAMVIQNPRYQVTQFGKPVTLSCSQTLNHNVMYWYQQKSSQAPKLLFHYYDKDFNNEADTPDNFQSRRPNTSFCFLDIRSPGLGDTAMYLCATSRGGQGASETQYFGPGTRLLVL.

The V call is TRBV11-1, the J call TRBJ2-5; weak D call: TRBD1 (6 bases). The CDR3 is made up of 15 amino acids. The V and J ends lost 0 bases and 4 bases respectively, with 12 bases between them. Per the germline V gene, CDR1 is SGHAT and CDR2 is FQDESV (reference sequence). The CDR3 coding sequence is TGTGCCAGCAGCTTAGCGTCAGGGGAAGGAGAGACCCAGTACTTC. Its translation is CASSLASGEGETQYF.

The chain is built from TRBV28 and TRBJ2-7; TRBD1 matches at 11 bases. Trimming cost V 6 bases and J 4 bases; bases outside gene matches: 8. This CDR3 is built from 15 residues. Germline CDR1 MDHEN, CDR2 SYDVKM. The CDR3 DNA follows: TGTGCCAGCAGCGAGAGGACAGGGGGCGCGTACGAGCAGTACTTC. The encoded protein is CASSERTGGAYEQYF. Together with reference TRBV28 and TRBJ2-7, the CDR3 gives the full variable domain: DVKVTQSSRYLVKRTGEKVFLECVQDMDHENMFWYRQDPGLGLRLIYFSYDVKMKEKGDIPEGYSVSREKKERFSLILESASTNQTSMYLCASSERTGGAYEQYFGPGTRLTVT.

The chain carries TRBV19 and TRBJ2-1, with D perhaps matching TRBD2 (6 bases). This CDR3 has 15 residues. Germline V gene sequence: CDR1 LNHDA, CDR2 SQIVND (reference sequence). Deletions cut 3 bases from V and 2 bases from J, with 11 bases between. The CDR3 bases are TGTGCCAGTAGTATCCTTAGCGGAACCTACAATGAGCAGTTCTTC. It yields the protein CASSILSGTYNEQFF.

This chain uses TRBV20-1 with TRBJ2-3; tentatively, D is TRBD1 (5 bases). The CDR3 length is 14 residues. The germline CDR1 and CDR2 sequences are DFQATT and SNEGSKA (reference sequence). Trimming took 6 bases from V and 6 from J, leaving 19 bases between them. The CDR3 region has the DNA TGCAGTGCCCCGACAGCAGGGTTTACTGATACGCAGTATTTT. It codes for CSAPTAGFTDTQYF.

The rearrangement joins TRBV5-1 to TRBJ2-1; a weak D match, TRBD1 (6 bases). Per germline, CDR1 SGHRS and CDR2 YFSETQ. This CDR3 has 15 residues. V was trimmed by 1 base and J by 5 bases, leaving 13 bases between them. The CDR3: CASSLSQGPNNEQFF. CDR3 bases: TGCGCCAGCAGCTTGAGTCAGGGGCCCAACAATGAGCAGTTCTTC.

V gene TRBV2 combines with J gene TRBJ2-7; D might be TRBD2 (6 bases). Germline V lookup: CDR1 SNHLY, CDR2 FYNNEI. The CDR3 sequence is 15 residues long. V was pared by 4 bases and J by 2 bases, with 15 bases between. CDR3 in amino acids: CASSGGSGTPYEQYF. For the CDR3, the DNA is TGTGCCAGCAGTGGTGGGTCAGGGACTCCCTACGAGCAGTACTTC.

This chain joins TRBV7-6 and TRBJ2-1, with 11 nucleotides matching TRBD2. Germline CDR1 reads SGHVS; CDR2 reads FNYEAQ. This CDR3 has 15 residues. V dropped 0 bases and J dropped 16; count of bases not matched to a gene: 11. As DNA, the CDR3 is TGTGCCAGCAGCTTAGCTTCCACCACTAGCGGGAGTGGATTCTTC. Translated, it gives CASSLASTTSGSGFF.

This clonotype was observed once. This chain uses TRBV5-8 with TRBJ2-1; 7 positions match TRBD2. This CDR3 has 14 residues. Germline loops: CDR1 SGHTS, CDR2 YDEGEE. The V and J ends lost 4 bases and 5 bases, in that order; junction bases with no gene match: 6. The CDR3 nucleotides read TGTGCCAGCAGCCCGGGACTAAAAAACAATGAGCAGTTCTTC. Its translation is CASSPGLKNNEQFF.

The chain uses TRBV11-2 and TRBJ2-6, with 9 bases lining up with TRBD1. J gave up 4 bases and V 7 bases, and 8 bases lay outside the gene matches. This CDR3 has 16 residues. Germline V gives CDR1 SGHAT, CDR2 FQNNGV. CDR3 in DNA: TGTGCCAGCAACGATGGGGACAGGGTAGGGGCCAACGTCCTGACTTTC. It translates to CASNDGDRVGANVLTF. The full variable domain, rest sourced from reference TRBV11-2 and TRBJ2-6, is EAGVAQSPRYKIIEKRQSVAFWCNPISGHATLYWYQQILGQGPKLLIQFQNNGVVDDSQLPKDRFSAERLKGVDSTLKIQPAKLEDSAVYLCASNDGDRVGANVLTFGAGSRLTVL.